A selection of T cell receptor beta chains follows, all from one sample in a study of T-cell reconstitution after alpha-beta-depleted transplantation in children. TCRdb re-derived calls from the PCR reads in MiXCR, one entry per CDR3 protein. The table shows 600,000 to 700,000 distinct CDR3 sequences, with around 12% occurring only once. This specimen was PBMCs, taken before TCRalphabeta/CD19-depleted stem cell transplant. Receptors originate from a girl aged 2 to 9 with congenital amegakaryocytic thrombocytopenia, due to receive a stem cell transplant. CDR3s include the opening cysteine and the closing phenylalanine or tryptophan. A D gene is named only where the DNA matches it firmly. Only part of the rows carry a size: once, few, many, or a class if the clone is expanded.

clone_size	v_call	d_call	j_call	cdr3_aa	cdr3_nt
many	TRBV20-1	-	TRBJ2-5	CSARGDGRETQYF	TGCAGTGCTAGAGGCGATGGGAGAGAGACCCAGTACTTC
many	TRBV10-3	TRBD2	TRBJ2-7	CATRGGIEQYF	TGTGCCACCCGCGGGGGGATCGAGCAGTACTTC
many	TRBV20-1	TRBD2	TRBJ2-1	CSKIAGVNDEQFF	TGCAGTAAGATAGCGGGAGTTAACGATGAGCAGTTCTTC
few	TRBV20-1	-	TRBJ2-7	CSAGVLYEQYF	TGCAGTGCTGGGGTCCTCTACGAGCAGTACTTC
-	TRBV6-1	-	TRBJ1-1	CASTDDRPQRKAFF	TGTGCCAGCACCGACGACAGACCACAGAGAAAAGCTTTCTTT
many	TRBV5-1	TRBD2	TRBJ2-1	CASSLGLAGGLEEQFF	TGCGCCAGCAGCTTGGGACTAGCGGGAGGGCTAGAGGAGCAGTTCTTC
few	TRBV11-2	TRBD2	TRBJ2-2	CASSLVYTSDEYTANTGELFF	TGTGCCAGCAGCTTAGTCTATACTAGCGACGAATATACCGCGAACACCGGGGAGCTGTTTTTT
many	TRBV12-3/TRBV12-4	-	TRBJ2-5	CASSKQFSLETQYF	TGTGCCAGCAGTAAGCAGTTCTCCCTAGAGACCCAGTACTTC
-	TRBV5-1	-	TRBJ2-7	CASSSQTGGGGEQYF	TGCGCCAGCAGCTCGCAGACAGGAGGGGGCGGGGAGCAGTACTTC
many	TRBV10-3	TRBD2	TRBJ2-3	CAISEAGDITDTQYF	TGTGCCATCAGTGAGGCGGGAGATATCACAGATACGCAGTATTTT
-	TRBV11-2	-	TRBJ1-2	CASSLSDSYGYTF	TGTGCCAGCAGCTTATCCGACAGCTATGGCTACACCTTC
many	TRBV28	-	TRBJ2-7	CASTITYGMNEQYF	TGTGCCAGCACCATCACGTACGGGATGAACGAGCAGTACTTC
few	TRBV3-1	TRBD2	TRBJ2-7	CASSQLPGLDSYEQYF	TGTGCCAGCAGCCAACTACCCGGACTAGACTCCTACGAGCAGTACTTC
many	TRBV4-1	TRBD1	TRBJ1-1	CASSLEDMTGIGTEAFF	TGCGCCAGCAGCCTCGAGGATATGACAGGGATTGGAACTGAAGCTTTCTTT
many	TRBV29-1	-	TRBJ1-1	CSVVRRLSNTEAFF	TGCAGCGTTGTACGCAGGCTCTCGAACACTGAAGCTTTCTTT
-	TRBV27	TRBD2	TRBJ2-7	CATSSGRTLGEQYF	TGTGCCACCTCAAGCGGGAGGACACTTGGGGAGCAGTACTTC
-	TRBV12-5	-	TRBJ1-2	CASGLVPAGLYGYTF	TGTGCTAGTGGTTTGGTACCGGCAGGGCTCTATGGCTACACCTTC
many	TRBV12-3/TRBV12-4	TRBD2	TRBJ2-1	CASSPRAGDNEQFF	TGTGCCAGCAGTCCAAGAGCGGGAGATAATGAGCAGTTCTTC
many	TRBV10-3	TRBD2	TRBJ2-1	CATEREGYNEQFF	TGTGCCACCGAACGGGAGGGCTACAATGAGCAGTTCTTC
many	TRBV7-9	-	TRBJ1-1	CASSLLATVGTEAFF	TGTGCCAGCAGCTTATTAGCGACAGTCGGCACTGAAGCTTTCTTT
-	TRBV6-2/TRBV6-3	-	TRBJ2-3	CASSYSGSNADTQYF	TGTGCCAGCAGTTACTCGGGGTCTAATGCAGATACGCAGTATTTT
many	TRBV7-2	TRBD2	TRBJ2-3	CASSLGLAGGVDTQYF	TGTGCCAGCAGCTTGGGACTAGCGGGAGGTGTAGATACGCAGTATTTT
many	TRBV10-1	TRBD1	TRBJ2-1	CASSGGQGVLSYNEQFF	TGCGCCAGCAGTGGAGGCCAGGGGGTGCTCTCCTACAATGAGCAGTTCTTC
many	TRBV10-3	TRBD2	TRBJ2-7	CAISAGTSGRGEYF	TGTGCCATCAGCGCCGGGACTAGCGGGAGGGGCGAGTACTTC
many	TRBV12-3/TRBV12-4	-	TRBJ2-2	CASSSRETGELFF	TGTGCCAGCAGTTCTCGGGAAACCGGGGAGCTGTTTTTT
few	TRBV10-3	TRBD1	TRBJ1-3	CAGGTGGSGNTIYF	TGTGCCGGAGGAACAGGGGGCTCTGGAAACACCATATATTTT
few	TRBV30	-	TRBJ2-2	CAWSSRNTGELFF	TGTGCCTGGAGTTCGAGGAACACCGGGGAGCTGTTTTTT
many	TRBV29-1	-	TRBJ2-3	CSVYGPGEQYF	TGCAGCGTTTATGGCCCGGGGGAGCAATATTTT
many	TRBV7-6	-	TRBJ2-1	CASSLVAGPVNEQFF	TGTGCCAGCAGCTTAGTGGCGGGGCCTGTGAATGAGCAGTTCTTC
many	TRBV5-1	TRBD1	TRBJ1-6	CASSLDPGQYNSPLHF	TGCGCCAGCAGCTTGGACCCGGGACAGTATAATTCACCCCTCCACTTT